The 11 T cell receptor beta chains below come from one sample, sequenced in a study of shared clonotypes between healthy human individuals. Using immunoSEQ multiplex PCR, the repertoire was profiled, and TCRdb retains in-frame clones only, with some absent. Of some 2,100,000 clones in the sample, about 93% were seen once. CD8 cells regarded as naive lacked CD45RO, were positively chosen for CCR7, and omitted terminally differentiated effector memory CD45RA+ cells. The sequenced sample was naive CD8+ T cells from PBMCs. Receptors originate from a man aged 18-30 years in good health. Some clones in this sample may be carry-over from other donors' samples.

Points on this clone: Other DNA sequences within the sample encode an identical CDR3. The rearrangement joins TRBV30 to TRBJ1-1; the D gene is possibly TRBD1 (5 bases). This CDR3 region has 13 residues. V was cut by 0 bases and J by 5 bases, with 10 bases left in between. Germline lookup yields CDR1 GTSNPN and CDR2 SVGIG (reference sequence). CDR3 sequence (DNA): TGTGCCTGGAGTGTCGGGGGAGGGACTGAAGCTTTCTTT. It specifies CAWSVGGGTEAFF.

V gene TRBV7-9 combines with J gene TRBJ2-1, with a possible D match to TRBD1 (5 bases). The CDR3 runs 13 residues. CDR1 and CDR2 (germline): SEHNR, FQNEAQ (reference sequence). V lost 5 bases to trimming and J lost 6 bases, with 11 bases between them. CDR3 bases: TGTGCCAGCAGCCACAGGACGAGCAATGAGCAGTTCTTC. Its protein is CASSHRTSNEQFF.

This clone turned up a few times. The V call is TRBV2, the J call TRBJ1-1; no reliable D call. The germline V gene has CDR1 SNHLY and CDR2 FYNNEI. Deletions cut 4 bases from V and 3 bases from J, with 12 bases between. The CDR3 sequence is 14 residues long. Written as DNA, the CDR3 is TGTGCCAGCAGTGTCAGCCAGGCTTACACTGAAGCTTTCTTT. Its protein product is CASSVSQAYTEAFF.

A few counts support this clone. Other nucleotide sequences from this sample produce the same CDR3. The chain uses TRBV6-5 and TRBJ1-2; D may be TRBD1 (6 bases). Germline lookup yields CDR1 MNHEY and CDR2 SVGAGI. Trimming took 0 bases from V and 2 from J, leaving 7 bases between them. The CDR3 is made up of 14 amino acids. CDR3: CASSYSQGNYGYTF. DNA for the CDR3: TGTGCCAGCAGTTACTCTCAGGGGAACTATGGCTACACCTTC.

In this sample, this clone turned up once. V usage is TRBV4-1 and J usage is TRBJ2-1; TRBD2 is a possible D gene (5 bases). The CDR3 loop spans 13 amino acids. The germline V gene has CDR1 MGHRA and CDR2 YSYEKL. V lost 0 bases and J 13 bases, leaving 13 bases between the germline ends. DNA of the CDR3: TGCGCCAGCAGCCAAGAAGGATTGACTAAACAGTTCTTC. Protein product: CASSQEGLTKQFF.

In DNA form, the CDR3 reads TGTGCCAGCTCACCCTTAGCGGCCAGCTCCTACAATGAGCAGTTCTTC. It encodes CASSPLAASSYNEQFF. The chain carries TRBV18 and TRBJ2-1; a weak D match, TRBD2 (6 bases). Trimming cost V 3 bases and J 0 bases, with 12 bases left between them. The CDR3 is 16 residues long. Germline V gives CDR1 KGHSH, CDR2 LQKENI.

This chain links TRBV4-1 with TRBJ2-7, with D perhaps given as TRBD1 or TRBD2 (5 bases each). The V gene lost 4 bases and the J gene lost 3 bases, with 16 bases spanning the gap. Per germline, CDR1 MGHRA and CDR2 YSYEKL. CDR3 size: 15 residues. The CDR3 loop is CASSLAGTLVYEQYF. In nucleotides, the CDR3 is TGCGCCAGCAGCCTCGCCGGGACGCTTGTCTACGAGCAGTACTTC.

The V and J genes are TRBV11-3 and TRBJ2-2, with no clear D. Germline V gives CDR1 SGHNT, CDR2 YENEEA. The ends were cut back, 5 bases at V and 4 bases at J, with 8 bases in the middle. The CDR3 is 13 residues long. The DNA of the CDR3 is TGTGCCAGCAGCCCCGGCCGCACCGGGGAGCTGTTTTTT. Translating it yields CASSPGRTGELFF.

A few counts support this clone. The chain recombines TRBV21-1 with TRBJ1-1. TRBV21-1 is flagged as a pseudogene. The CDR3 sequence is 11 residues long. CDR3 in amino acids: CASSKGIEAFF. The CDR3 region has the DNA TGTGCCAGCAGCAAAGGGATTGAAGCTTTCTTT.

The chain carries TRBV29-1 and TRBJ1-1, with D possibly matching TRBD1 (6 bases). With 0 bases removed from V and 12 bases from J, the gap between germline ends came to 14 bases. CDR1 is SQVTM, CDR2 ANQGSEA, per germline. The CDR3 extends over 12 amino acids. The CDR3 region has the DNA TGCAGCGTTGAAGATGGGTCGGGACAAACTTTCTTT. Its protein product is CSVEDGSGQTFF.

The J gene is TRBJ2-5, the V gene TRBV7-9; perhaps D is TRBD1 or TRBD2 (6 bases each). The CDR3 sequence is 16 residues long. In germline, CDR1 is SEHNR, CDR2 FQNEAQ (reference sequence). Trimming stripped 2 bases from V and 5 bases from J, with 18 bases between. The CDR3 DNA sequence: TGTGCCAGCAGCTTACCCTATGGGGGGCGGCTTGAGACCCAGTACTTC. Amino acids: CASSLPYGGRLETQYF.